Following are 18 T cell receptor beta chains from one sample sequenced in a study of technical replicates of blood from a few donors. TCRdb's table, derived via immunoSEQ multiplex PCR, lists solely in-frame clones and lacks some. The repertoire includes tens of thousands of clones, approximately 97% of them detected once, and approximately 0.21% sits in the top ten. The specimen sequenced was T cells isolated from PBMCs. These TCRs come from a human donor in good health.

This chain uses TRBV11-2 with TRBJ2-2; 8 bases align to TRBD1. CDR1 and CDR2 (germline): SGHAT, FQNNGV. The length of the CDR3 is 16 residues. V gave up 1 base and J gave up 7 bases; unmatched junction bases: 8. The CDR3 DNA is TGTGCCAGCAGCTTAGGAGGACAGGGAAAGGTCGGGGAGCTGTTTTTT. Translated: CASSLGGQGKVGELFF.

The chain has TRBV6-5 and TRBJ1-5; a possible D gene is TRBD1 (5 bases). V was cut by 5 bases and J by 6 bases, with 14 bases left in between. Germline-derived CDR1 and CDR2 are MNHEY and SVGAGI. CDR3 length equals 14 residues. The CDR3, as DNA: TGTGCCAGCAGTCCTGGGGGGAGGGGTCAGCCCCAGCATTTT. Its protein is CASSPGGRGQPQHF.

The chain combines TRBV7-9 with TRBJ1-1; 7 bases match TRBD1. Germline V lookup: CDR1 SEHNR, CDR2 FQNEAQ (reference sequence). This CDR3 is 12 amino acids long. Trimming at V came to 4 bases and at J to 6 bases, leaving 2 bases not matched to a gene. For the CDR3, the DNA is TGTGCCAGCAGCTCCAGGGGGGCTGAAGCTTTCTTT. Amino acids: CASSSRGAEAFF. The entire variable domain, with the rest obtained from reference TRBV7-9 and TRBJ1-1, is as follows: DTGVSQNPRHKITKRGQNVTFRCDPISEHNRLYWYRQTLGQGPEFLTYFQNEAQLEKSRLLSDRFSAERPKGSFSTLEIQRTEQGDSAMYLCASSSRGAEAFFGQGTRLTVV.

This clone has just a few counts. CDR3 sequence: CASSDSGDYEQYF. The CDR3, as DNA: TGTGCCAGCAGTGATAGCGGGGACTACGAGCAGTACTTC. The chain has TRBV6-1 and TRBJ2-7; TRBD2 matches 8 bases. The CDR3 is made up of 13 amino acids. The germline gives CDR1 MNHNS, CDR2 SASEGT. J gave up 3 bases and V 3 bases, and 1 base lay outside the gene matches.

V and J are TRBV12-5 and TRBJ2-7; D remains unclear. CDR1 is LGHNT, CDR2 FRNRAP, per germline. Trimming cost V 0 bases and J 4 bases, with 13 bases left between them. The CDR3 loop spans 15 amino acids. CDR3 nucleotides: TGTGCTAGTGGTTTGGTCACCCTACTGAATTACGAGCAGTACTTC. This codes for CASGLVTLLNYEQYF.

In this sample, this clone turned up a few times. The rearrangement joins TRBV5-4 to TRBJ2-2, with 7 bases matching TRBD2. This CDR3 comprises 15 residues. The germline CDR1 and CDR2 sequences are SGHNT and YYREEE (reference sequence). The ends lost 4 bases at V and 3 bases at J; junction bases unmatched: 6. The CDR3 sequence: CASSRSGKDTGELFF. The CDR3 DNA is TGTGCCAGCAGCAGGAGCGGGAAAGACACCGGGGAGCTGTTTTTT.

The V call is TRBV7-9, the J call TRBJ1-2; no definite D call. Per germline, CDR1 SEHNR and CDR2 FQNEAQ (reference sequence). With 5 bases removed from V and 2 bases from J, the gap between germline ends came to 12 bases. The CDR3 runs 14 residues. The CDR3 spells CASSLAVKNYGYTF. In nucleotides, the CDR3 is TGTGCCAGCAGCCTGGCAGTGAAGAACTATGGCTACACCTTC.

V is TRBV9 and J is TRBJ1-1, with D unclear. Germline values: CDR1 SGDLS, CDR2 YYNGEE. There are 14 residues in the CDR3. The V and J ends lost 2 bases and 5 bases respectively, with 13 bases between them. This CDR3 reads CASSVQATPTEAFF. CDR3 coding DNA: TGTGCCAGCAGCGTTCAGGCCACGCCAACTGAAGCTTTCTTT.

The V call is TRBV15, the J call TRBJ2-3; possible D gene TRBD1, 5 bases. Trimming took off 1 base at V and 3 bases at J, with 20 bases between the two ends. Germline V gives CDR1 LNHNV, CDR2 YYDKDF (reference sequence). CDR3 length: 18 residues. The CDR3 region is CATSRVLVPGGHTDTQYF. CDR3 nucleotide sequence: TGTGCCACCAGCAGAGTTCTTGTACCAGGTGGACATACAGATACGCAGTATTTT.

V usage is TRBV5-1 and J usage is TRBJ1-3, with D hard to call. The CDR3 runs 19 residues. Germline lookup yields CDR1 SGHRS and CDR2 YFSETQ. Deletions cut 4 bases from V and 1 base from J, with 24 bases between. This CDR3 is CASSPSALRALSSGNTIYF. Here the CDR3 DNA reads TGCGCCAGCAGCCCCAGCGCTTTGCGTGCCCTTTCTTCTGGAAACACCATATATTTT.

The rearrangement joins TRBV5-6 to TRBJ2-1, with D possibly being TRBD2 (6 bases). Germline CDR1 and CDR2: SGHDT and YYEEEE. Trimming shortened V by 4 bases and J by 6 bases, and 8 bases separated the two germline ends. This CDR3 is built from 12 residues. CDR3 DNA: TGTGCCAGCAGCGGGGGACTCAATGAGCAGTTCTTC. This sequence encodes CASSGGLNEQFF.

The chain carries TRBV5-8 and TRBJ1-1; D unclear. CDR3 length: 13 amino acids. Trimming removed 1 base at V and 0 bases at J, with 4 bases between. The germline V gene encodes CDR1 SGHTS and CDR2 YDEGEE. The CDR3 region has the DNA TGTGCCAGCAGCTTGTTCGTGAACACTGAAGCTTTCTTT. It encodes CASSLFVNTEAFF.

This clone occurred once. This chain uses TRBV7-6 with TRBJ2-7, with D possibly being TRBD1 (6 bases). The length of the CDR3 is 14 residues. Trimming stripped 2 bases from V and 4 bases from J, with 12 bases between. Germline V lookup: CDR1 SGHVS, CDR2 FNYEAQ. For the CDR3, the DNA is TGTGCCAGCAGCTTACGTCAGGGGTCGTACGAGCAGTACTTC. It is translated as CASSLRQGSYEQYF.

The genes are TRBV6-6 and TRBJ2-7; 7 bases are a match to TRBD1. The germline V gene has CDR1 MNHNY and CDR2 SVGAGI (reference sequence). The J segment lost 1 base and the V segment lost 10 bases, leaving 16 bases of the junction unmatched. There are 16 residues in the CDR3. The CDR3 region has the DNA TGTGCCACCCAAAAAGGACAGGACCGACCATCCTACGAGCAGTACTTC. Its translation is CATQKGQDRPSYEQYF.

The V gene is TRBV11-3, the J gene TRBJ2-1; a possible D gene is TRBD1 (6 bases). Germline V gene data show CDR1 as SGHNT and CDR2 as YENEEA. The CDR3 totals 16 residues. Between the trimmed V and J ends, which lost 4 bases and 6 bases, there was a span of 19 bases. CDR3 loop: CASSSRGQKKFNEQFF. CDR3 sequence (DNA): TGTGCCAGCAGCTCAAGAGGACAGAAAAAATTCAATGAGCAGTTCTTC.

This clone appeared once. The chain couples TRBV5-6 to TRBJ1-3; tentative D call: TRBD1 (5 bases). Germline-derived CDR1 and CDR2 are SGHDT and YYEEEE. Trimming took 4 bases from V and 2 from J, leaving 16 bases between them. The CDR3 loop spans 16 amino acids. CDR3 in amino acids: CASSPGGGPTGNTIYF. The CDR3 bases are TGTGCCAGCAGCCCCGGGGGGGGTCCGACTGGAAACACCATATATTTT.

CDR3 coding DNA: TGTGCCAGCTCACCACCTTCGGGAAACGAAAAACTGTTTTTT. Protein: CASSPPSGNEKLFF. The chain uses TRBV18 and TRBJ1-4; D is uncertain. The V gene's germline CDR1 is KGHSH and CDR2 LQKENI. Trimming pared 0 bases from V and 8 bases from J, leaving 10 bases between. The CDR3 length is 14 residues. The full variable domain, with the rest looked up from reference TRBV18 and TRBJ1-4, is NAGVMQNPRHLVRRRGQEARLRCSPMKGHSHVYWYRQLPEEGLKFMVYLQKENIIDESGMPKERFSAEFPKEGPSILRIQQVVRGDSAAYFCASSPPSGNEKLFFGSGTQLSVL.

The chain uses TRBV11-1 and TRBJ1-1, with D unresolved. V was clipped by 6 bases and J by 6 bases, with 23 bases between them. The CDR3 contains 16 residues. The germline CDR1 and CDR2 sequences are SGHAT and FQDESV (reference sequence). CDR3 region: CASRDRSKTSSAEAFF. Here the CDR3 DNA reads TGTGCCAGCAGGGATAGGAGTAAGACTTCGTCGGCTGAAGCTTTCTTT.